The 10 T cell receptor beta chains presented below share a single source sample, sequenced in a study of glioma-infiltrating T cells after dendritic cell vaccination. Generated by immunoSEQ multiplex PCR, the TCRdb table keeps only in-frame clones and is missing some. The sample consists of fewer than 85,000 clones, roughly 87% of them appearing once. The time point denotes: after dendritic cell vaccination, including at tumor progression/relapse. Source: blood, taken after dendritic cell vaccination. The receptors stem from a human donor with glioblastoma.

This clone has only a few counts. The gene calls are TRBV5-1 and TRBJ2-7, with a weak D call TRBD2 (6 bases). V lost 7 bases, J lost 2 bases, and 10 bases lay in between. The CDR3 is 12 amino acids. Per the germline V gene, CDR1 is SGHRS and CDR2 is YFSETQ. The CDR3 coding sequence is TGCGCCAGCGGGGGGAGTACCTACGAGCAGTACTTC. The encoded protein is CASGGSTYEQYF.

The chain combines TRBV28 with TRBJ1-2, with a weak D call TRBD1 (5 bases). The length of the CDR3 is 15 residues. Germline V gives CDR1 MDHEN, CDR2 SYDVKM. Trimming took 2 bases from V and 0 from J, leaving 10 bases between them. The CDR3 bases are TGTGCCAGCAGTTTAAGTACAGGAGCTAACTATGGCTACACCTTC. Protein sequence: CASSLSTGANYGYTF.

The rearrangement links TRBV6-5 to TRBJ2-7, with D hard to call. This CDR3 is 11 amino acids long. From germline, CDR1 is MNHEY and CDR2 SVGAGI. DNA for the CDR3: TGTGCAAGTAGAGGCTCCTACGAGCAGTACTTC. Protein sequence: CASRGSYEQYF.

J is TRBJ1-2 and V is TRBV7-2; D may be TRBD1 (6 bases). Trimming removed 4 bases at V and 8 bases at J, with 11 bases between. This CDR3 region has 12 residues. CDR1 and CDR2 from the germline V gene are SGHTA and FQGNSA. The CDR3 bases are TGTGCCAGCAGCTCCTTTGGACAGGGCTACACCTTC. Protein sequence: CASSSFGQGYTF.

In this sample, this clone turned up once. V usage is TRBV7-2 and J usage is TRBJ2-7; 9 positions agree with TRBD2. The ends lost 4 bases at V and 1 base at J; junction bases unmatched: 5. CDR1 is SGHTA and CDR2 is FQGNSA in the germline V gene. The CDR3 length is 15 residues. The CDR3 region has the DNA TGTGCCAGCAGCTACACTAGCGGGCCTTCCTACGAGCAGTACTTC. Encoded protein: CASSYTSGPSYEQYF.

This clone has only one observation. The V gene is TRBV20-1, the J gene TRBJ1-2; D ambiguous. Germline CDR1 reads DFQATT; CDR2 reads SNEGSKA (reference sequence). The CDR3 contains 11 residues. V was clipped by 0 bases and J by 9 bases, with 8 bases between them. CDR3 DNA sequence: TGCAGTGCTAGAGAGGGCAAACGCTACACCTTC. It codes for CSAREGKRYTF.

CDR3 loop: CASRPPGVPYEQYF. CDR3 DNA sequence: TGTGCCAGCAGGCCCCCCGGGGTCCCCTACGAGCAGTACTTC. The J gene is TRBJ2-7, the V gene TRBV6-5; D perhaps matches TRBD2 (5 bases). In germline, CDR1 is MNHEY, CDR2 SVGAGI. Between the trimmed V and J ends, which lost 6 bases and 2 bases, there was a span of 14 bases. The CDR3 sequence is 14 residues long.

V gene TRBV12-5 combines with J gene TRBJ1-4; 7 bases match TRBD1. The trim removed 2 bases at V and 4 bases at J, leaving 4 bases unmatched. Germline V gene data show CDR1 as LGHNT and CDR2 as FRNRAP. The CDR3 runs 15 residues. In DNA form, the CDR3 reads TGTGCTAGTGGTTTGCGACAGGGTGTTAATGAAAAACTGTTTTTT. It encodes CASGLRQGVNEKLFF.

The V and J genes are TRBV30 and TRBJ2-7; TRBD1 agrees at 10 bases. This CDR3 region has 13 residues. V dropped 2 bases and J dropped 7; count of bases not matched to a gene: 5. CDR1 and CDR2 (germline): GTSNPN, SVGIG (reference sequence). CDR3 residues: CAWSPGTGEEQYF. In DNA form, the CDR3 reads TGTGCCTGGAGTCCCGGGACAGGGGAAGAGCAGTACTTC.

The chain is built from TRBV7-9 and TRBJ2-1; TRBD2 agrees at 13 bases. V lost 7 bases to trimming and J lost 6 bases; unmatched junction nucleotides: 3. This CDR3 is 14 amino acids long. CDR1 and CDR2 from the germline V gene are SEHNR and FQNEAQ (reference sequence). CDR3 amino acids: CASIGTSGTNEQFF. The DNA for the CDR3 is TGTGCCAGCATAGGGACTAGCGGGACCAATGAGCAGTTCTTC.